The clone carrying this TCR beta chain came up a few times. The authors drew around 11 milliliters of peripheral blood from each donor. A second PCR of roughly 6 to 12 cycles used a sample-barcoded 5' primer and a J-beta primer mix. TCRdb used MiXCR to reprocess the 5' RACE reads, holding one entry per CDR3 protein. Of around 1,000,000 distinct CDR3 sequences in the sample, approximately 25% were seen once. The sample is drawn from a study of blood T cells in healthy people across ages. V dropped 4 bases and J dropped 2; count of bases not matched to a gene: 15. Germline V gene sequence: CDR1 LGHNA, CDR2 YSLEER. This CDR3 spans 18 amino acids. The same data also went into a second study, on T cells of mothers and their children.

The clonotype comes from a girl aged 2 to 9 in good health. The sequencing sample was made of blood. The chain links TRBV4-3 to TRBJ2-3; 7 nucleotides line up with TRBD1. The DNA for the CDR3 is TGCGCCAGCAGCCCCGAGCCGCCGGCGAGGGGGCCCACAGATACGCAGTATTTT. It yields the protein CASSPEPPARGPTDTQYF.